Each of the 28 T cell receptor beta chains below was sequenced from the same sample in a study of blood T cell repertoires in COVID-19. Sequencing used immunoSEQ multiplex PCR; TCRdb keeps in-frame clones, though not all of them. The sample holds about 90,000 clones, over 80% seen once. Sequencing input: peripheral blood. All receptors derive from a human donor with active COVID-19. The donor label of this sample is uncertain.

The genes are TRBV9 and TRBJ1-2; TRBD1 might be the D (5 bases). V was cut by 2 bases and J by 6 bases, with 14 bases left in between. The length of the CDR3 is 14 residues. The germline V gene has CDR1 SGDLS and CDR2 YYNGEE. In nucleotides, the CDR3 is TGTGCCAGCAGCGTCTCGGGGGAAGTAGATGGCTACACCTTC. Its protein is CASSVSGEVDGYTF.

The rearrangement links TRBV7-6 to TRBJ2-1; maybe TRBD2 (6 bases). The CDR3 has 13 residues. V lost 5 bases and J 6 bases, leaving 11 bases between the germline ends. Germline assignment: CDR1 SGHVS and CDR2 FNYEAQ. The CDR3 coding sequence is TGTGCCAGCAGCAGACTAGATCCCAATGAGCAGTTCTTC. This codes for CASSRLDPNEQFF. Together with reference TRBV7-6 and TRBJ2-1, the CDR3 gives the full variable domain: GAGVSQSPRYKVTKRGQDVALRCDPISGHVSLYWYRQALGQGPEFLTYFNYEAQQDKSGLPNDRFSAERPEGSISTLTIQRTEQRDSAMYRCASSRLDPNEQFFGPGTRLTVL.

Only one count was recorded for this clone. This rearrangement joins TRBV6-4 to TRBJ1-6; 8 nucleotides line up with TRBD1. With V trimmed by 7 bases and J by 5 bases, 7 bases remained unmatched. The CDR3 is made up of 15 amino acids. Per germline, CDR1 MRHNA and CDR2 SNTAGT. The CDR3 reads CASIPDREHNSPLHF. In DNA form, the CDR3 reads TGTGCCAGCATACCGGACAGGGAACATAATTCACCCCTCCACTTT.

The V and J genes are TRBV4-1 and TRBJ1-6, with 8 bases that match TRBD1. In germline, CDR1 is MGHRA, CDR2 YSYEKL. V lost 1 base and J lost 7; bases outside the gene matches: 9. CDR3 length equals 17 residues. The CDR3 region is CASSQVYETGVNSPLHF. DNA of the CDR3: TGCGCCAGCAGCCAAGTTTACGAGACAGGGGTAAATTCACCCCTCCACTTT.

The rearrangement uses TRBV2 and TRBJ2-5, with 9 bases aligning to TRBD2. Germline trimming cut 4 bases from V and 4 bases from J; bases unmatched to any gene: 4. Germline loops: CDR1 SNHLY, CDR2 FYNNEI. The CDR3 is made up of 14 amino acids. The CDR3 coding sequence is TGTGCCAGCAGTGTTAGCGGGGGCCCAGAGACCCAGTACTTC. Translating it yields CASSVSGGPETQYF.

The rearrangement uses TRBV28 and TRBJ2-7, with D hard to call. Per the germline V gene, CDR1 is MDHEN and CDR2 is SYDVKM. The ends were cut back, 4 bases at V and 0 bases at J, with 4 bases in the middle. The CDR3 sequence is 12 residues long. This chain's CDR3 is CASSSLSYEQYF. The CDR3 nucleotides read TGTGCCAGCAGTTCCCTCTCCTACGAGCAGTACTTC.

The gene calls are TRBV5-4 and TRBJ2-7; maybe TRBD2 (6 bases). In germline, CDR1 is SGHNT, CDR2 YYREEE (reference sequence). The germline V and J ends were trimmed by 4 bases and 3 bases, with 17 bases remaining between them. This CDR3 spans 15 amino acids. The CDR3 nucleotides are TGTGCCAGCAGCGTGGACCGCGGGACGGACTACGAGCAGTACTTC. Protein product: CASSVDRGTDYEQYF.

The chain employs TRBV6-1 and TRBJ1-5; possibly TRBD1 for D (5 bases). The CDR3 covers 15 residues. From germline, CDR1 is MNHNS and CDR2 SASEGT. With 1 base removed from V and 1 base from J, the gap between germline ends came to 8 bases. DNA of the CDR3: TGTGCCAGCAGTGAAGAGGGGATCAGCAATCAGCCCCAGCATTTT. Residues: CASSEEGISNQPQHF.

CDR3 nucleotides: TGTGCCAGCAATGAGGGGGCTAGCGGGGGAAATGAGCAGTTCTTC. It codes for CASNEGASGGNEQFF. This chain links TRBV6-6 with TRBJ2-1; 10 bases are a match to TRBD2. The CDR3 runs 15 residues. V lost 7 bases to trimming and J lost 7 bases; unmatched junction nucleotides: 10. Germline V CDR1 and CDR2: MNHNY, SVGAGI (reference sequence).

The genes are TRBV5-1 and TRBJ1-4; a weak D match, TRBD1 (6 bases). CDR1 is SGHRS and CDR2 is YFSETQ in the germline V gene. The ends were cut back, 3 bases at V and 0 bases at J, with 12 bases in the middle. The CDR3 runs 16 residues. CDR3: CASSWTERATNEKLFF. The CDR3 nucleotides read TGCGCCAGCAGCTGGACAGAGAGGGCAACTAATGAAAAACTGTTTTTT.

The genes are TRBV7-6 and TRBJ1-2; weak D call: TRBD1 (6 bases). There are 12 residues in the CDR3. CDR1 is SGHVS, CDR2 FNYEAQ, per germline. Trimming took 6 bases from V and 7 from J, leaving 12 bases between them. CDR3 residues: CASSYREGGYTF. CDR3 DNA sequence: TGTGCCAGCAGTTACAGGGAGGGTGGCTACACCTTC.

This chain uses TRBV9 with TRBJ2-2; D uncertain. Germline V CDR1 and CDR2: SGDLS, YYNGEE. The CDR3 length is 15 residues. Trimming cost V 4 bases and J 2 bases, with 12 bases left between them. In DNA, the CDR3 is TGTGCCAGCAGCCCTCCCACAACAAACACCGGGGAGCTGTTTTTT. Residues: CASSPPTTNTGELFF.

CDR3 loop: CASSPFSGNTIYF. CDR3 sequence (DNA): TGTGCCAGCAGTCCATTCTCTGGAAACACCATATATTTT. The chain is built from TRBV14 and TRBJ1-3; D gene uncertain. V gave up 6 bases and J gave up 0 bases, with 6 bases separating them. The germline CDR1 and CDR2 sequences are SGHDN and FVKESK. The CDR3 is 13 residues long.

This chain joins TRBV28 and TRBJ1-1; D is possibly TRBD1 (6 bases). V was clipped by 3 bases and J by 3 bases, with 11 bases between them. The germline CDR1 and CDR2 sequences are MDHEN and SYDVKM. The CDR3 is 14 residues long. The CDR3 nucleotides are TGTGCCAGCAGTTTTCCCGACAGGTACACTGAAGCTTTCTTT. Translation: CASSFPDRYTEAFF.

The CDR3, as DNA: TGTGCCAGCAGTTCCCCAGGGGTTGAGGACGAGCAGTACTTC. The encoded protein is CASSSPGVEDEQYF. The chain carries TRBV2 and TRBJ2-7; possible D gene TRBD1, 6 bases. Germline-derived CDR1 and CDR2 are SNHLY and FYNNEI. The CDR3 extends over 14 amino acids. The V end was cut by 5 bases, the J end by 5 bases, with 16 bases between.

The V and J genes are TRBV6-6 and TRBJ1-4; a weak D match, TRBD1 (5 bases). Trimming removed 5 bases from V and 4 bases from J, with 23 bases in between. This CDR3 contains 18 residues. Germline lookup yields CDR1 MNHNY and CDR2 SVGAGI (reference sequence). This CDR3 is CASSRRAPGGGSNEKLFF. As DNA, the CDR3 is TGTGCCAGCAGTCGCCGGGCCCCCGGGGGAGGAAGTAATGAAAAACTGTTTTTT.

The chain carries TRBV7-3 and TRBJ2-3, with TRBD2 identical over 7 bases. With 5 bases clipped from V and 1 base from J, the junction kept 9 bases outside the gene matches. Germline V gene data show CDR1 as SGHTA and CDR2 as FQGTGA. This CDR3 is 16 amino acids long. The CDR3 loop is CASSPEFAGGTDTQYF. The CDR3 DNA sequence: TGTGCCAGCAGCCCCGAATTCGCGGGGGGCACAGATACGCAGTATTTT.

The chain recombines TRBV18 with TRBJ1-2; 10 nucleotides align to TRBD1. CDR1 is KGHSH and CDR2 is LQKENI in the germline V gene. Trimming took 3 bases from V and 1 from J; bases not matched to a gene: 8. The CDR3 length is 17 residues. The CDR3 is CASSPDRGPTFNYGYTF. The CDR3 nucleotides are TGTGCCAGCTCACCCGACAGGGGGCCGACTTTTAACTATGGCTACACCTTC. The full variable domain, rest sourced from reference TRBV18 and TRBJ1-2, is NAGVMQNPRHLVRRRGQEARLRCSPMKGHSHVYWYRQLPEEGLKFMVYLQKENIIDESGMPKERFSAEFPKEGPSILRIQQVVRGDSAAYFCASSPDRGPTFNYGYTFGSGTRLTVV.

The chain employs TRBV9 and TRBJ1-2, with 7 positions matching TRBD1. CDR1 and CDR2 (germline): SGDLS, YYNGEE. The J segment lost 4 bases and the V segment lost 3 bases, leaving 6 bases of the junction unmatched. The CDR3 is made up of 14 amino acids. The CDR3 spells CASSGTGQSYGYTF. CDR3 nucleotides: TGTGCCAGCAGCGGTACGGGACAGTCCTATGGCTACACCTTC.

The rearrangement joins TRBV12-3 or TRBV12-4 to TRBJ2-7; no clear D gene. The CDR3 runs to 13 residues. Trimming pared 1 base from V and 5 bases from J, leaving 9 bases between. The CDR3 DNA is TGTGCCAGCAGTTTAGATTGGAGCGACGAGCAGTACTTC. Its translation is CASSLDWSDEQYF.

This clone was counted ten times or more. The chain employs TRBV5-4 and TRBJ1-1, with 8 nucleotides matching TRBD1. J gave up 6 bases and V 0 bases, and 7 bases lay outside the gene matches. The germline V gene has CDR1 SGHNT and CDR2 YYREEE (reference sequence). The CDR3 extends over 15 amino acids. As DNA, the CDR3 is TGTGCCAGCAGCTTGGCGGGCAGGGGGCTATCTGAAGCTTTCTTT. Amino acid sequence: CASSLAGRGLSEAFF.

The chain couples TRBV4-2 to TRBJ2-5; TRBD1 might be the D (6 bases). V was pared by 0 bases and J by 3 bases, with 14 bases between. Germline values: CDR1 LGHNA, CDR2 YNFKEQ. This CDR3 has 16 amino acids. The chain's CDR3 is CASSQDWVGGEETQYF. CDR3 DNA: TGTGCCAGCAGCCAAGATTGGGTAGGGGGTGAAGAGACCCAGTACTTC.

Only one count was recorded for this clone. The rearrangement joins TRBV5-6 to TRBJ1-2; D remains ambiguous. V lost 2 bases and J lost 6, with 11 bases in between. The CDR3 length is 13 residues. CDR1 is SGHDT and CDR2 is YYEEEE in the germline V gene. CDR3 amino acids: CASSFTRRDGYTF. The DNA of the CDR3 is TGTGCCAGCAGCTTTACGCGCCGCGATGGCTACACCTTC.

The V gene is TRBV5-1, the J gene TRBJ1-1; 11 bases align to TRBD1. This CDR3 comprises 14 residues. V shed 4 bases, J shed 4 bases, and the junction held 3 bases outside the gene matches. CDR1 and CDR2 (germline): SGHRS, YFSETQ. In DNA form, the CDR3 reads TGCGCCAGCAGCCCGGGACAGGGGGGCACTGAAGCTTTCTTT. Translation: CASSPGQGGTEAFF.

The genes are TRBV28 and TRBJ1-4; 8 bases map to TRBD1. The CDR3 is 14 amino acids. The V gene end was trimmed by 6 bases and the J gene end by 5 bases; junction bases not matched to a gene: 5. In germline, CDR1 is MDHEN, CDR2 SYDVKM. DNA for the CDR3: TGTGCCAGCAGCTCAGGGGGCATGAATGAAAAACTGTTTTTT. This gives the protein CASSSGGMNEKLFF.

The genes are TRBV7-8 and TRBJ1-5; TRBD1 is a possible D gene (5 bases). The CDR3 contains 15 residues. Trimming shortened V by 5 bases and J by 4 bases, and 15 bases separated the two germline ends. In germline, CDR1 is SGHVS, CDR2 FQNEAQ. The CDR3 spells CASSPGGAPNQPQHF. Here the CDR3 DNA reads TGTGCCAGCAGCCCCGGAGGGGCGCCGAATCAGCCCCAGCATTTT.

In DNA form, the CDR3 reads TGCGCCAGCAGCTTGGTAGCGGGGGCCCTTAATGAGCAGTTCTTC. This sequence encodes CASSLVAGALNEQFF. The rearrangement links TRBV5-1 to TRBJ2-1; 9 bases map to TRBD2. Per germline, CDR1 SGHRS and CDR2 YFSETQ. This CDR3 has 15 amino acids. Losses at the gene ends were 0 bases for V and 7 bases for J; bases not matched to a gene: 5.

V and J are TRBV5-1 and TRBJ2-3, with a weak D call TRBD2 (5 bases). Germline CDR1 reads SGHRS; CDR2 reads YFSETQ. This CDR3 is 14 amino acids long. The germline V and J ends were trimmed by 1 base and 4 bases, with 10 bases remaining between them. For the CDR3, the DNA is TGCGCCAGCAGCTTGAGAGGGTCCCCAGATACGCAGTATTTT. It is translated as CASSLRGSPDTQYF.